The clone carrying this T cell receptor (beta chain) was detected only once. Its specificity is not known. The table came from immunoSEQ multiplex PCR; TCRdb's copy has only in-frame clones and leaves some out. Found here are some 120,000 clones, about 92% of them singletons; the top ten hold 2.5% to 3.5%. From germline, CDR1 is SGHRS and CDR2 YFSETQ. CDR3 size: 15 residues. Trimming pared 2 bases from V and 0 bases from J, leaving 11 bases between. These data originate in a study of T cell responses to AZD1222 COVID-19 vaccine. At the level of the study: Pooling of second doses given at about 4 or about 12 weeks was done.

Findings and limits, study-wide: Receipt of two AZD1222 doses was followed by a rise in Spike-specific TCR breadth and depth. There were mostly white British donors and more females than males, and clonal diversity was possibly underestimated. Reportedly, close to half of spike-specific TCRs are directed against unmutated variant regions.

The material was peripheral blood, obtained on day 0 of AZD1222 vaccination. The receptor was derived from an adult in good health. The chain carries TRBV5-1 and TRBJ1-1, with D perhaps TRBD1 (6 bases). The CDR3: CASSFPGVMNTEAFF. The CDR3 coding sequence is TGCGCCAGCAGCTTCCCAGGGGTAATGAACACTGAAGCTTTCTTT.